This is a list of T cell receptor beta chains from one sample in a study of CD8 T cells in ankylosing spondylitis. From the 5' RACE reads, TCRdb called clonotypes with MiXCR, one entry per CDR3 protein. Here the sample spans about 200,000 distinct CDR3 sequences, 20% to 30% being singletons. Material: blood, either unsorted or a sorted T cell fraction (not recorded which). All receptors derive from a male donor with ankylosing spondylitis or in good health (not recorded which). The CDR3 runs from the conserved cysteine through the conserved F or W. Fields, in order: D gene, CDR3 length, J gene, clone size, V gene, CDR3 protein, CDR3 DNA. D genes are given only for firm matches. The size entry is marked missing in some rows and otherwise reads once, few, many or a size class.

>TRBD2|19|TRBJ2-1|.|TRBV20-1
CSARDLGLAGLHSYNEQFF
TGCAGTGCTAGAGATCTCGGACTAGCGGGCCTACACTCCTACAATGAGCAGTTCTTC
>TRBD2|15|TRBJ2-2|many|TRBV10-3
CATSGLAANTGELFF
TGTGCCACCTCCGGACTAGCGGCAAACACCGGGGAGCTGTTTTTT
>.|12|TRBJ2-2|.|TRBV28
CASDRNTGELFF
TGTGCCAGCGACAGGAACACCGGGGAGCTGTTTTTT
>TRBD2|16|TRBJ2-3|.|TRBV10-3
CAISERLAGVTDTQYF
TGTGCCATCAGTGAGCGTCTAGCGGGCGTCACAGATACGCAGTATTTT
>TRBD2|15|TRBJ2-1|many|TRBV12-3/TRBV12-4
CASSPSGRAENEQFF
TGTGCCAGCAGCCCGAGCGGGAGGGCCGAGAATGAGCAGTTCTTC
>TRBD1|15|TRBJ2-7|many|TRBV20-1
CSARASGQTVYEQYF
TGCAGTGCTAGAGCCTCGGGACAGACTGTCTACGAGCAGTACTTC
>.|12|TRBJ2-5|many|TRBV11-2
CASSLFEETQYF
TGTGCCAGCAGCTTGTTCGAAGAGACCCAGTACTTC
>.|15|TRBJ2-4|many|TRBV9
CASSRGESGINIQYF
TGTGCCAGCAGCCGTGGTGAATCAGGGATAAACATTCAGTACTTC
>.|15|TRBJ2-1|once|TRBV20-1
CSAPRRRGEHNEQFF
TGCAGTGCTCCCCGTAGGAGGGGGGAGCACAATGAGCAGTTCTTC
>.|14|TRBJ1-1|many|TRBV5-1
CASSRGERNTEAFF
TGCGCCAGCAGCCGGGGGGAGAGGAACACTGAAGCTTTCTTT
>.|13|TRBJ2-1|few|TRBV10-3
CAISESTGNEQFF
TGTGCCATCAGTGAGTCGACTGGCAATGAGCAGTTCTTC
>TRBD1|14|TRBJ2-7|once|TRBV5-1
CASSLGTGDHEQYF
TGCGCCAGCAGCTTAGGAACAGGGGACCACGAGCAGTACTTC